Listed below are T cell receptor beta chains from one sample, sequenced in a study of graft-versus-host responses after intestinal transplantation. Their cognate antigens are unknown. Profiled with immunoSEQ multiplex PCR; TCRdb holds only in-frame clones, not every one. The table lists 86,000 or so clones, under 95% of them singletons. This specimen was unstimulated CD8+ T cells sorted from spleen or lymph node cells, taken before intestinal transplant. These receptors were taken from a human donor who received an intestinal transplant. Each CDR3 is given without its conserved first and last residue. Fields, in order: V gene, J gene, CDR3 length, clone size, CDR3 protein. The size of a clone is reported for some rows only, either as once, few or many, or as a class for expanded clones.

v_gene: TRBV10-3; j_gene: TRBJ2-1; len: 12; abundance: .; CDR3aa: AISESGDYNEQF
v_gene: TRBV5-6; j_gene: TRBJ1-4; len: 13; abundance: .; CDR3aa: ASSLYRDRPEKLF
v_gene: TRBV9; j_gene: TRBJ2-2; len: 14; abundance: .; CDR3aa: ASSPSTGTLSGELF
v_gene: TRBV6-5; j_gene: TRBJ2-3; len: 12; abundance: .; CDR3aa: ASSYSAGPDTQY
v_gene: TRBV7-6; j_gene: TRBJ2-7; len: 12; abundance: .; CDR3aa: ASRKAGGSYEQY
v_gene: TRBV15; j_gene: TRBJ2-1; len: 13; abundance: .; CDR3aa: ATSRESSGVGEQF
v_gene: TRBV4-1; j_gene: TRBJ1-5; len: 11; abundance: .; CDR3aa: ASSQVTNQPQH
v_gene: TRBV4-1; j_gene: TRBJ1-5; len: 11; abundance: once; CDR3aa: ASSQHRAGRQH
v_gene: TRBV7-6; j_gene: TRBJ2-7; len: 11; abundance: .; CDR3aa: ASSLEGAYEQY
v_gene: TRBV19; j_gene: TRBJ2-7; len: 12; abundance: .; CDR3aa: ASSIAARGYEQY
v_gene: TRBV19; j_gene: TRBJ1-3; len: 11; abundance: .; CDR3aa: AILDPSGNTIY
v_gene: TRBV12-5; j_gene: TRBJ2-1; len: 13; abundance: .; CDR3aa: ASGLGQGRVDEQF
v_gene: TRBV27; j_gene: TRBJ1-5; len: 10; abundance: .; CDR3aa: ASRLGNQPQH
v_gene: TRBV6-5; j_gene: TRBJ2-5; len: 11; abundance: .; CDR3aa: ASSPLADEAQY
v_gene: TRBV10-2; j_gene: TRBJ2-2; len: 13; abundance: .; CDR3aa: ASSEELMNTGELF
v_gene: TRBV29-1; j_gene: TRBJ2-1; len: 14; abundance: .; CDR3aa: SVGPLGDSGDNEQF
v_gene: TRBV7-6; j_gene: TRBJ2-1; len: 15; abundance: .; CDR3aa: ASSRSSGRAPYNEQF
v_gene: TRBV2; j_gene: TRBJ2-3; len: 13; abundance: .; CDR3aa: ASSPLADTTDTQY
v_gene: TRBV27; j_gene: TRBJ2-3; len: 11; abundance: once; CDR3aa: ASSRSDTDTQY
v_gene: TRBV9; j_gene: TRBJ1-4; len: 12; abundance: .; CDR3aa: ASSVSEGNEKLF
v_gene: TRBV6-5; j_gene: TRBJ2-7; len: 11; abundance: .; CDR3aa: ASSLGGGGEQY
v_gene: TRBV4-1; j_gene: TRBJ2-1; len: 13; abundance: once; CDR3aa: ASSLTGTSEVEQF
v_gene: TRBV19; j_gene: TRBJ1-1; len: 13; abundance: .; CDR3aa: ATMGGRDLRTEAF
v_gene: TRBV6-6; j_gene: TRBJ2-1; len: 14; abundance: .; CDR3aa: VSSTPLGRLYNEQF
v_gene: TRBV19; j_gene: TRBJ1-3; len: 16; abundance: .; CDR3aa: ASSIQYHAQGALITIY
v_gene: TRBV9; j_gene: TRBJ2-3; len: 13; abundance: .; CDR3aa: ASSAGTSGADTQY
v_gene: TRBV2; j_gene: TRBJ2-3; len: 15; abundance: .; CDR3aa: ASSGDGGDPRPDTQY
v_gene: TRBV27; j_gene: TRBJ2-7; len: 11; abundance: once; CDR3aa: ACSLTAPDEQY
v_gene: TRBV11-1; j_gene: TRBJ1-4; len: 9; abundance: .; CDR3aa: ASSHDEKLF
v_gene: TRBV12-5; j_gene: .; len: 15; abundance: few; CDR3aa: ASGLEVGRAEGYEQY
v_gene: TRBV4-1; j_gene: TRBJ1-4; len: 16; abundance: .; CDR3aa: ASSQEEGQTGANEKLF
v_gene: TRBV10-3; j_gene: TRBJ2-3; len: 11; abundance: .; CDR3aa: AAWTGGTDTQY
v_gene: TRBV9; j_gene: TRBJ2-3; len: 14; abundance: .; CDR3aa: ASSVSGDPSTDTQY
v_gene: TRBV6-5; j_gene: TRBJ2-1; len: 11; abundance: .; CDR3aa: ASFAGNPNEQF
v_gene: TRBV27; j_gene: TRBJ1-5; len: 12; abundance: .; CDR3aa: ASSFTGSNQPQH
v_gene: TRBV29-1; j_gene: TRBJ1-2; len: 9; abundance: .; CDR3aa: SDSLNYGYT
v_gene: TRBV5-5; j_gene: TRBJ2-3; len: 12; abundance: .; CDR3aa: ASSWDGGTDTQY
v_gene: TRBV6-5; j_gene: TRBJ2-1; len: 13; abundance: few; CDR3aa: ASSYGLAGDNEQF
v_gene: TRBV9; j_gene: TRBJ2-3; len: 11; abundance: once; CDR3aa: ASSTRATDTQY
v_gene: TRBV4-1; j_gene: TRBJ2-7; len: 10; abundance: .; CDR3aa: ASSQEGYEQY
v_gene: TRBV2; j_gene: TRBJ2-7; len: 11; abundance: .; CDR3aa: ASSEAGAYEQY
v_gene: TRBV2; j_gene: TRBJ2-7; len: 11; abundance: once; CDR3aa: ASRASGLYEQY
v_gene: TRBV2; j_gene: TRBJ2-1; len: 12; abundance: .; CDR3aa: ASNRDRGYNEQF
v_gene: TRBV7-9; j_gene: .; len: 14; abundance: .; CDR3aa: ASSLILGQGSYEQY
v_gene: TRBV4-1; j_gene: TRBJ2-7; len: 11; abundance: .; CDR3aa: ASSQDQGYEQY
v_gene: TRBV11-2; j_gene: TRBJ2-3; len: 11; abundance: .; CDR3aa: ASSLGGLDTQY
v_gene: TRBV6-5; j_gene: TRBJ2-7; len: 13; abundance: .; CDR3aa: ASCPGTSGPYEQY
v_gene: TRBV4-1; j_gene: TRBJ2-1; len: 14; abundance: .; CDR3aa: ASSQGQILTRNEQF
v_gene: TRBV6-1; j_gene: TRBJ2-1; len: 13; abundance: .; CDR3aa: ASRATSGRGNEQF
v_gene: TRBV9; j_gene: TRBJ2-1; len: 13; abundance: .; CDR3aa: ASSVEESSYNEQF
v_gene: TRBV27; j_gene: TRBJ2-7; len: 11; abundance: .; CDR3aa: ASTSTGAGEQY
v_gene: TRBV5-4; j_gene: TRBJ1-1; len: 13; abundance: .; CDR3aa: ASSSGDTGDTEAF
v_gene: TRBV5-4; j_gene: TRBJ1-1; len: 14; abundance: .; CDR3aa: ASSLDPTGRDTEAF